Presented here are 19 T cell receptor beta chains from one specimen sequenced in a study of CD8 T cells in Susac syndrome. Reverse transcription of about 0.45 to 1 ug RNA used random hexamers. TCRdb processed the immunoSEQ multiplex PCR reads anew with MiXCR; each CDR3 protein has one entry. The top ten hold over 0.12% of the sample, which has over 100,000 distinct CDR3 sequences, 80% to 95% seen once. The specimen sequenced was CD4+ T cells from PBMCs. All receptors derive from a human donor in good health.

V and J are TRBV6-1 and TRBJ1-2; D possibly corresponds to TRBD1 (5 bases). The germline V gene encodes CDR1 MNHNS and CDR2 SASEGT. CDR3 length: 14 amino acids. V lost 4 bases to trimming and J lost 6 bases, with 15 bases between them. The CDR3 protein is CASSGLGGSDGYTF. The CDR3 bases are TGTGCCAGCAGTGGCCTCGGGGGTTCCGATGGCTACACCTTC.

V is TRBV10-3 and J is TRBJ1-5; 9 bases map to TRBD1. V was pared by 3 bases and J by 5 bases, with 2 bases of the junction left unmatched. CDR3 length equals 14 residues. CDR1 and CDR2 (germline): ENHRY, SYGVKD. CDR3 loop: CAISDRQGDQPQHF. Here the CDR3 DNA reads TGTGCCATCAGTGATCGACAGGGGGATCAGCCCCAGCATTTT.

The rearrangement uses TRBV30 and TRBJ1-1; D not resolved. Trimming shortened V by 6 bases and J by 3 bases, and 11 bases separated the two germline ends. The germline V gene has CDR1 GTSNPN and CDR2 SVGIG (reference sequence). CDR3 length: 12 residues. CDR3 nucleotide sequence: TGTGCCTGCCTCCATACGGACACTGAAGCTTTCTTT. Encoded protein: CACLHTDTEAFF.

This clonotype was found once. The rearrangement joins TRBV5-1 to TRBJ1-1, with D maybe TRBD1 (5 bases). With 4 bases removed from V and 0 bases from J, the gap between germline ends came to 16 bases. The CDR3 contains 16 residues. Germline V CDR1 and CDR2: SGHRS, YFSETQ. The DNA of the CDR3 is TGCGCCAGCAGCCACGCCCAGACAGCTATGAACACTGAAGCTTTCTTT. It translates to CASSHAQTAMNTEAFF.

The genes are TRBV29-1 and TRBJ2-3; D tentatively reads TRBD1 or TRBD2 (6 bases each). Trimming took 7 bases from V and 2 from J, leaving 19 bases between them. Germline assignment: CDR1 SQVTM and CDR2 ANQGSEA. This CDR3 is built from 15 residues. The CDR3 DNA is TGCAGCGCTTGGGGGGCGCCAGCCCCCACAGATACGCAGTATTTT. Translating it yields CSAWGAPAPTDTQYF.

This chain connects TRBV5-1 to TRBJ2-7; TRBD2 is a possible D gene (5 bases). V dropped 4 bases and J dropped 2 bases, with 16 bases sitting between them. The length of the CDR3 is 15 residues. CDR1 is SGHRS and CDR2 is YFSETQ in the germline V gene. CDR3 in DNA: TGCGCCAGCAGCCCCGACGGAGGAAGGCCCTACGAGCAGTACTTC. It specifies CASSPDGGRPYEQYF.

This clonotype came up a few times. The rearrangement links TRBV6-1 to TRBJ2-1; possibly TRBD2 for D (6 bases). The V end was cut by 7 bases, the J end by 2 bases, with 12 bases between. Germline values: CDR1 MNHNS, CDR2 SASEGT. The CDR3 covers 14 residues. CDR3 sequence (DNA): TGTGCCAGCAAGAAGGAGGGGACCTACAATGAGCAGTTCTTC. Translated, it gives CASKKEGTYNEQFF.

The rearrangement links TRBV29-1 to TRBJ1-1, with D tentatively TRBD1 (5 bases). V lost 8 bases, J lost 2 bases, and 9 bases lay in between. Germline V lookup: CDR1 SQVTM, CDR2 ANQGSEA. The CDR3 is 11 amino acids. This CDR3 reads CSIGGNTEAFF. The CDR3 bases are TGCAGCATCGGGGGAAACACTGAAGCTTTCTTT.

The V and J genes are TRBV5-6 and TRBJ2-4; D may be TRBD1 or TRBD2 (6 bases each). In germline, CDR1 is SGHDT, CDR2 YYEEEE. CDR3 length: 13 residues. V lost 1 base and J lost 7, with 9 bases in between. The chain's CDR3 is CASSLTGRNIQYF. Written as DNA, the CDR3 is TGTGCCAGCAGCTTGACAGGGAGGAACATTCAGTACTTC.

The CDR3 region is CASSQEQGLDTEAFF. CDR3 coding DNA: TGTGCCAGCAGCCAAGAACAGGGTTTGGACACTGAAGCTTTCTTT. The chain links TRBV4-2 to TRBJ1-1, with D possibly being TRBD1 (6 bases). The CDR3 is 15 amino acids. Germline loops: CDR1 LGHNA, CDR2 YNFKEQ. V lost 0 bases and J lost 3, with 11 bases in between.

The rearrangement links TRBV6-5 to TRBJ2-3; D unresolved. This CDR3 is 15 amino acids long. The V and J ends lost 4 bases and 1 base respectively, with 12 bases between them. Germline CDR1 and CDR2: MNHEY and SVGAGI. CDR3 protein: CASSSPPGRTDTQYF. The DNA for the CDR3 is TGTGCCAGCAGTTCTCCCCCGGGCCGCACAGATACGCAGTATTTT.

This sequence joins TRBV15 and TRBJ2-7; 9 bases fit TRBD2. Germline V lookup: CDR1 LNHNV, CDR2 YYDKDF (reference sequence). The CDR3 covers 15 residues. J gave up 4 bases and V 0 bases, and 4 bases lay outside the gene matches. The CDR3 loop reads CATSREASGIYEQYF. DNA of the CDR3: TGTGCCACCAGCAGAGAAGCTAGCGGGATTTACGAGCAGTACTTC.

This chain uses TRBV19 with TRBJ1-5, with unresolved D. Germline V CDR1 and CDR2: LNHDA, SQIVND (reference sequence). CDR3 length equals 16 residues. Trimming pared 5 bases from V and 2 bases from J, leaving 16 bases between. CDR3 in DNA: TGTGCCAGTAGTGTATCGGGAAATTTAGGCAATCAGCCCCAGCATTTT. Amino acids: CASSVSGNLGNQPQHF.

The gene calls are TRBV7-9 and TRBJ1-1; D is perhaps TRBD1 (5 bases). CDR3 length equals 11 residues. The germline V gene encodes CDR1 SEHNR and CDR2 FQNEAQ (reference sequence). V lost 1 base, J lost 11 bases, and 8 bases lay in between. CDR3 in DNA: TGTGCCAGCAGCTTAGGGGACTATGCTTTCTTT. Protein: CASSLGDYAFF.

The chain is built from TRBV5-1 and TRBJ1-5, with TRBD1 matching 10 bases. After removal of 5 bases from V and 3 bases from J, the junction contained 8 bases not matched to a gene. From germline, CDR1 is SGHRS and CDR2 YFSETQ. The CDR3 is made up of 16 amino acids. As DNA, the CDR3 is TGCGCCAGCAGTTCCGGGACAGGGGACTTCAATCAGCCCCAGCATTTT. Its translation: CASSSGTGDFNQPQHF.

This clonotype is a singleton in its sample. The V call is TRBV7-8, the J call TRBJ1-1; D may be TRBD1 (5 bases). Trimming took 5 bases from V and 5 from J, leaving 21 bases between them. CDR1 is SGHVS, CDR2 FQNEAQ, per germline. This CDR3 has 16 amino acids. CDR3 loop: CASSPTRSGAGTEAFF. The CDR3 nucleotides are TGTGCCAGCAGCCCCACTAGGTCCGGAGCAGGGACTGAAGCTTTCTTT.

For the CDR3, the DNA is TGCGCCAGCAGCCAAACAGGGAGCACAGATACGCAGTATTTT. Protein: CASSQTGSTDTQYF. The gene calls are TRBV4-1 and TRBJ2-3, with D maybe TRBD1 (6 bases). CDR1 is MGHRA and CDR2 is YSYEKL in the germline V gene. Between the trimmed V and J ends, which lost 2 bases and 0 bases, there was a span of 6 bases. CDR3 length: 14 residues.

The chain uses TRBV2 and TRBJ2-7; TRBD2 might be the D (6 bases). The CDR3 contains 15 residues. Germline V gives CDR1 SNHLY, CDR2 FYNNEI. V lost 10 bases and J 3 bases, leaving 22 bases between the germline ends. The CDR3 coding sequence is TGTGCCAACGGGGGTGCAAGGACTCCGAGCTACGAGCAGTACTTC. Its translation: CANGGARTPSYEQYF.

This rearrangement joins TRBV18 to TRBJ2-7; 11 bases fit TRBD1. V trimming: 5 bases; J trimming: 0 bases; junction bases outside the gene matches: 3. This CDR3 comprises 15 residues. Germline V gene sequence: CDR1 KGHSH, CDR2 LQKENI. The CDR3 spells CASSEGQGVSYEQYF. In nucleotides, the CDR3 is TGTGCCAGCTCAGAGGGACAGGGGGTCTCCTACGAGCAGTACTTC.